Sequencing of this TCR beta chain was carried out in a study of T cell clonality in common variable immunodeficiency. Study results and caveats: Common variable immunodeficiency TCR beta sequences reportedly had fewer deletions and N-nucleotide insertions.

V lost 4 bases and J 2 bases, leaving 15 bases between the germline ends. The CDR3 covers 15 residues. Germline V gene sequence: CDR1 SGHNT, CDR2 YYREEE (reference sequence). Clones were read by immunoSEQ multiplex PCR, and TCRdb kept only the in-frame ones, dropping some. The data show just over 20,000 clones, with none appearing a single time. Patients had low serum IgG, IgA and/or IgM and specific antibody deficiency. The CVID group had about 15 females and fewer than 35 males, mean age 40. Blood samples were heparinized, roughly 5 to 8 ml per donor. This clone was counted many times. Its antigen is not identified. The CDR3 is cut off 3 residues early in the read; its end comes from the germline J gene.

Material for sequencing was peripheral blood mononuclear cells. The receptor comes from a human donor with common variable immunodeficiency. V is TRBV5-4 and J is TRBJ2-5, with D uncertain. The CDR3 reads CASSPTGTEQETQYF. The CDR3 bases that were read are TGTGCCAGCAGCCCTACCGGAACAGAACAAGAGACC. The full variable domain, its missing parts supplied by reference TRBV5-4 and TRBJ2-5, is ETGVTQSPTHLIKTRGQQVTLRCSSQSGHNTVSWYQQALGQGPQFIFQYYREEENGRGNFPPRFSGLQFPNYSSELNVNALELDDSALYLCASSPTGTEQETQYFGPGTRLLVL.